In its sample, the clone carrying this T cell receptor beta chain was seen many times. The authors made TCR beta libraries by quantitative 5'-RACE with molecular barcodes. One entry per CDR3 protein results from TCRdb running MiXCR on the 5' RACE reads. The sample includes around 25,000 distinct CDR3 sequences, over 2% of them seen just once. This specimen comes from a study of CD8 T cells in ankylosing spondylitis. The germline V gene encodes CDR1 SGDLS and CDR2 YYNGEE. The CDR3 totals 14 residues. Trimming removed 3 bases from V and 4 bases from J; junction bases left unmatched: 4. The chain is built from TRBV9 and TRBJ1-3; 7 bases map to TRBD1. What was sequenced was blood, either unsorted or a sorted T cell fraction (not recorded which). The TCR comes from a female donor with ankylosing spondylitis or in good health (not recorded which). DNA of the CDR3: TGTGCCAGCAGCGACCCGACAGGGGGAAACACCATATATTTT. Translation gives CASSDPTGGNTIYF.